What follows are 20 T cell receptor beta chains derived from one specimen sequenced in a study of blood T cell repertoires in COVID-19. The repertoire was sequenced with immunoSEQ multiplex PCR; TCRdb's copy has only in-frame clones and lacks some. The sample consists of fewer than 350,000 clones, around 90% of them appearing once. The sequenced material came from PBMCs or T cells enriched from blood (not recorded which). The source is a woman aged 18-29 years with acute COVID-19.

J is TRBJ2-2 and V is TRBV11-2, with 7 bases identical to TRBD1. This CDR3 region has 16 residues. Trimming removed 3 bases from V and 1 base from J; junction bases left unmatched: 5. CDR1 is SGHAT and CDR2 is FQNNGV in the germline V gene. For the CDR3, the DNA is TGTGCCAGCAGCTTCCGACAGGGAATGAACACCGGGGAGCTGTTTTTT. Residues: CASSFRQGMNTGELFF.

This clone was seen a handful of times. This chain uses TRBV7-3 with TRBJ2-7; perhaps TRBD2 as D (6 bases). The length of the CDR3 is 13 residues. With 3 bases removed from V and 3 bases from J, the gap between germline ends came to 9 bases. Germline V gives CDR1 SGHTA, CDR2 FQGTGA. CDR3 sequence (DNA): TGTGCCAGCAGCTTGCGGGGCGGCTACGAGCAGTACTTC. Its translation is CASSLRGGYEQYF.

This sequence joins TRBV5-1 and TRBJ2-7, with D maybe TRBD1 (6 bases). Trimming cost V 0 bases and J 6 bases, with 19 bases left between them. Germline V gives CDR1 SGHRS, CDR2 YFSETQ. The CDR3 totals 16 residues. This CDR3 is CASSLEGLTGNGEQYF. The CDR3 nucleotides read TGCGCCAGCAGCTTGGAAGGGTTAACAGGGAACGGCGAGCAGTACTTC.

The chain is built from TRBV19 and TRBJ1-2; possible D gene TRBD1, 5 bases. Per the germline V gene, CDR1 is LNHDA and CDR2 is SQIVND (reference sequence). The germline V and J ends were trimmed by 3 bases and 4 bases, with 18 bases remaining between them. The CDR3 loop spans 16 amino acids. The CDR3 DNA reads TGTGCCAGTAGTATTTGGGTCACCCTCGGGGGCTATGGCTACACCTTC. The encoded protein is CASSIWVTLGGYGYTF. Based on the CDR3 plus reference TRBV19 and TRBJ1-2, the full variable domain is DGGITQSPKYLFRKEGQNVTLSCEQNLNHDAMYWYRQDPGQGLRLIYYSQIVNDFQKGDIAEGYSVSREKKESFPLTVTSAQKNPTAFYLCASSIWVTLGGYGYTFGSGTRLTVV.

This chain uses TRBV2 with TRBJ1-6; 9 bases line up with TRBD1. Germline assignment: CDR1 SNHLY and CDR2 FYNNEI. The junction had 11 bases not matched to a gene; V was cut back by 8 bases and J by 9 bases. The CDR3 has 15 residues. CDR3 DNA sequence: TGTGCCAGCTTAGCGGTGGGACAGGGAACTTCACCCCTCCACTTT. Encoded protein: CASLAVGQGTSPLHF.

Worth noting for this clone: This specimen includes other DNA sequences encoding the same CDR3. CDR3: CATSKRLGPYEQYF. CDR3 in DNA: TGTGCCACCAGCAAAAGACTGGGGCCCTACGAGCAGTACTTC. The chain joins TRBV15 to TRBJ2-7; a weak D match, TRBD1 (5 bases). Trimming pared 4 bases from V and 2 bases from J, leaving 12 bases between. Germline lookup yields CDR1 LNHNV and CDR2 YYDKDF (reference sequence). The CDR3 extends over 14 amino acids.

The chain joins TRBV5-1 to TRBJ2-4; weak D call: TRBD2 (5 bases). This CDR3 has 14 amino acids. Per the germline V gene, CDR1 is SGHRS and CDR2 is YFSETQ. Trimming shortened V by 0 bases and J by 5 bases, and 9 bases separated the two germline ends. CDR3 in amino acids: CASSLGGSENIQYF. The CDR3 DNA is TGCGCCAGCAGCTTGGGAGGGTCGGAAAACATTCAGTACTTC.

The rearrangement links TRBV4-1 to TRBJ2-1; D uncertain. The V and J ends lost 6 bases and 5 bases respectively, with 23 bases between them. The CDR3 contains 17 residues. The V gene's germline CDR1 is MGHRA and CDR2 YSYEKL. This CDR3 reads CASRKSLTVGGHNEQFF. CDR3 coding DNA: TGCGCCAGCAGAAAAAGCTTAACGGTCGGCGGCCACAATGAGCAGTTCTTC.

The chain joins TRBV10-1 to TRBJ2-7, with D perhaps matching TRBD2 (5 bases). This CDR3 contains 13 residues. The ends were cut back, 0 bases at V and 4 bases at J, with 7 bases in the middle. Germline V gene data show CDR1 as WNHNN and CDR2 as SYGVQD (reference sequence). Here the CDR3 reads CASSESSGYEQYF. In nucleotides, the CDR3 is TGCGCCAGCAGTGAGTCGTCGGGATACGAGCAGTACTTC.

The chain recombines TRBV4-2 with TRBJ2-7, with 7 nucleotides matching TRBD2. The CDR3 length is 14 residues. Germline V gives CDR1 LGHNA, CDR2 YNFKEQ. With V trimmed by 4 bases and J by 0 bases, 3 bases remained unmatched. The CDR3 DNA sequence: TGTGCCAGCAGCCTGGGCGGGAGCTCCTACGAGCAGTACTTC. Residues: CASSLGGSSYEQYF.

The chain uses TRBV27 and TRBJ2-7, with 7 bases that match TRBD1. The germline gives CDR1 MNHEY, CDR2 SMNVEV (reference sequence). V lost 5 bases and J lost 5; bases outside the gene matches: 9. The length of the CDR3 is 14 residues. DNA of the CDR3: TGTGCCAGCAGTCTCAGGGGGAGCCCCCACGAGCAGTACTTC. Encoded protein: CASSLRGSPHEQYF.

The chain recombines TRBV28 with TRBJ2-5; D remains unclear. Trimming took 5 bases from V and 5 from J, leaving 12 bases between them. Germline lookup yields CDR1 MDHEN and CDR2 SYDVKM. The CDR3 covers 13 residues. CDR3 sequence: CASSPRWWETQYF. For the CDR3, the DNA is TGTGCCAGCAGTCCCCGGTGGTGGGAGACCCAGTACTTC.

The chain combines TRBV7-9 with TRBJ2-1, with TRBD2 matching 12 bases. CDR1 SEHNR and CDR2 FQNEAQ come from the germline V gene (reference sequence). The CDR3 runs 16 residues. The V and J ends lost 5 bases and 5 bases, in that order; junction bases with no gene match: 7. The CDR3 nucleotides read TGTGCCAGCAGCCCGCGACTAGCGGGAGCGAACAATGAGCAGTTCTTC. It specifies CASSPRLAGANNEQFF.

The chain employs TRBV28 and TRBJ2-7; TRBD2 matches 9 bases. After removal of 5 bases from V and 6 bases from J, the junction contained 17 bases not matched to a gene. The CDR3 has 17 amino acids. Germline CDR1 is MDHEN and CDR2 is SYDVKM. The CDR3 sequence: CASSTQYPLAGVVEQYF. The CDR3 DNA reads TGTGCCAGCAGTACCCAGTATCCCTTAGCGGGAGTGGTCGAGCAGTACTTC.

V gene TRBV5-1 combines with J gene TRBJ2-2; D is perhaps TRBD1 (5 bases). CDR1 and CDR2 from the germline V gene are SGHRS and YFSETQ. The V gene lost 3 bases and the J gene lost 1 base, with 10 bases spanning the gap. CDR3 size: 15 residues. The CDR3 coding sequence is TGCGCCAGCAGCTGGACCGACAGGAACACCGGGGAGCTGTTTTTT. Amino acids: CASSWTDRNTGELFF.

The CDR3 sequence is CASSPRQGDEKLFF. The DNA of the CDR3 is TGTGCCAGCTCACCAAGGCAGGGTGATGAAAAACTGTTTTTT. The chain employs TRBV18 and TRBJ1-4, with a weak D call TRBD1 (5 bases). Germline lookup yields CDR1 KGHSH and CDR2 LQKENI. V lost 2 bases to trimming and J lost 6 bases, with 10 bases between them. This CDR3 comprises 14 residues.

The V call is TRBV7-6, the J call TRBJ1-4; TRBD1 aligns across 11 bases. Germline V CDR1 and CDR2: SGHVS, FNYEAQ. The CDR3 runs to 18 residues. Trimming at V came to 6 bases and at J to 4 bases, leaving 13 bases not matched to a gene. DNA for the CDR3: TGTGCCAGCAGATCCGGACAGGGGGCCGAAAAGGTTAATGAAAAACTGTTTTTT. Translated, it gives CASRSGQGAEKVNEKLFF.

The V and J genes are TRBV7-9 and TRBJ2-1; TRBD2 matches at 12 bases. The length of the CDR3 is 19 residues. V was pared by 3 bases and J by 0 bases, with 9 bases of the junction left unmatched. The germline gives CDR1 SEHNR, CDR2 FQNEAQ (reference sequence). The CDR3, as DNA: TGTGCCAGCAGCTTCGGGGGACTAGCGGGTCTTAGCTCCTACAATGAGCAGTTCTTC. It is translated as CASSFGGLAGLSSYNEQFF.

This rearrangement joins TRBV29-1 to TRBJ2-5, with 10 bases that match TRBD1. The germline V gene encodes CDR1 SQVTM and CDR2 ANQGSEA. With V trimmed by 1 base and J by 2 bases, 7 bases remained unmatched. CDR3 length equals 16 residues. The CDR3 bases are TGCAGCGTTGAAGGCAGGGGACAGGGGTGGCAAGAGACCCAGTACTTC. Translation gives CSVEGRGQGWQETQYF.

The V call is TRBV6-5, the J call TRBJ1-6; 7 bases agree with TRBD1. Unmatched junction bases numbered 6, after V lost 5 bases and J lost 5 bases. The CDR3 runs to 15 residues. Germline assignment: CDR1 MNHEY and CDR2 SVGAGI. The CDR3 DNA sequence: TGTGCCAGCAGTAGCCGGACAGGACATAATTCACCCCTCCACTTT. This translates into CASSSRTGHNSPLHF.